These 17 T cell receptor beta chains were sequenced from one sample in a study of T cells in Graves' hyperthyroidism and ophthalmopathy. Amplified TCR beta CDR3 regions derived from RNA transcripts. The HTBI primer set served for first-round RT-PCR of the TCR CDR3. TCRdb re-called the multiplex PCR reads with MiXCR, one entry per CDR3 protein. The profile covers hundreds of thousands of distinct CDR3 sequences, with roughly 20% appearing a single time and 34% taken by the ten largest. Source material: blood. The receptor set was obtained from a man aged 25 to 40 with Graves' ophthalmopathy.

The chain uses TRBV5-1 and TRBJ2-7; 8 bases match TRBD1. V shed 2 bases and J 5 bases; nucleotides not matched to a gene: 9. Looked up from germline, CDR1 is SGHRS and CDR2 is YFSETQ. The CDR3 extends over 15 amino acids. The CDR3 coding sequence is TGCGCCAGCAGCTTAGGCCAGGGGGCCTACGACGAGCAGTACTTC. It codes for CASSLGQGAYDEQYF.

V and J are TRBV5-5 and TRBJ2-3; 12 bases match TRBD2. The CDR3 totals 16 residues. From germline, CDR1 is SGHKS and CDR2 YYEKEE (reference sequence). V lost 4 bases and J lost 5; bases outside the gene matches: 8. CDR3 DNA: TGTGCCAGCAGCCTCCGACTAGCGGGAGACAAAGATACGCAGTATTTT. This translates into CASSLRLAGDKDTQYF.

This chain joins TRBV7-9 and TRBJ1-1, with D perhaps TRBD1 (5 bases). This CDR3 spans 16 amino acids. Germline-derived CDR1 and CDR2 are SEHNR and FQNEAQ (reference sequence). The V and J ends lost 5 bases and 3 bases respectively, with 19 bases between them. CDR3 residues: CASSRGTGGDYTEAFF. The CDR3 DNA reads TGTGCCAGCAGCCGAGGGACGGGTGGGGATTACACTGAAGCTTTCTTT.

The rearrangement joins TRBV6-1 to TRBJ2-7, with D uncertain. Germline CDR1 MNHNS, CDR2 SASEGT. This CDR3 is built from 13 residues. The V end was cut by 6 bases, the J end by 3 bases, with 12 bases between. CDR3 residues: CASSHEADYEQYF. The CDR3 DNA follows: TGTGCCAGCAGCCACGAGGCCGACTACGAGCAGTACTTC.

This clonotype showed up many times. V gene TRBV7-9 combines with J gene TRBJ2-7, with no clear D. Trimming left V 2 bases short and J 0 bases short, with 5 bases between. CDR3 length: 13 amino acids. The germline gives CDR1 SEHNR, CDR2 FQNEAQ (reference sequence). In DNA form, the CDR3 reads TGTGCCAGCAGCTTACCGATCTCCTACGAGCAGTACTTC. The encoded protein is CASSLPISYEQYF.

The chain combines TRBV4-1 with TRBJ2-3, with 11 bases that match TRBD2. The CDR3 runs 16 residues. Looked up from germline, CDR1 is MGHRA and CDR2 is YSYEKL. The trim removed 0 bases at V and 3 bases at J, leaving 2 bases unmatched. CDR3 DNA sequence: TGCGCCAGCAGCCAAGATAGACTAGCGGGGACAGATACGCAGTATTTT. This encodes CASSQDRLAGTDTQYF.

This clonotype was observed many times. The rearrangement uses TRBV27 and TRBJ2-3; the D gene is possibly TRBD1 (5 bases). V shed 0 bases and J shed 3 bases, with 13 bases lying between them. The CDR3 is 16 residues long. Germline V gives CDR1 MNHEY, CDR2 SMNVEV (reference sequence). CDR3 loop: CASSLSGRAITDTQYF. In nucleotides, the CDR3 is TGTGCCAGCAGTTTATCGGGCAGGGCAATTACAGATACGCAGTATTTT.

The genes are TRBV20-1 and TRBJ2-4; TRBD1 agrees at 7 bases. Germline trimming cut 5 bases from V and 4 bases from J; bases unmatched to any gene: 17. The CDR3 has 17 residues. Germline assignment: CDR1 DFQATT and CDR2 SNEGSKA (reference sequence). CDR3 residues: CSAGRGGQATLKNIQYF. The CDR3 DNA reads TGCAGTGCTGGAAGAGGAGGACAGGCGACCTTAAAAAACATTCAGTACTTC.

This rearrangement joins TRBV5-1 to TRBJ2-7; 7 bases align to TRBD1. Germline CDR1 SGHRS, CDR2 YFSETQ. J lost 0 bases, V lost 5 bases, and 8 bases had no gene match. The CDR3 contains 15 residues. As DNA, the CDR3 is TGCGCCAGCAGGGCCGGGACAGTTACCTCCTACGAGCAGTACTTC. It is translated as CASRAGTVTSYEQYF. Full variable domain (rest looked up from reference TRBV5-1 and TRBJ2-7): KAGVTQTPRYLIKTRGQQVTLSCSPISGHRSVSWYQQTPGQGLQFLFEYFSETQRNKGNFPGRFSGRQFSNSRSEMNVSTLELGDSALYLCASRAGTVTSYEQYFGPGTRLTVT.

The V gene is TRBV10-3, the J gene TRBJ2-2, with TRBD2 matching over 8 bases. J gave up 3 bases and V 6 bases, and 6 bases lay outside the gene matches. The CDR3 is 15 residues long. CDR1 and CDR2 (germline): ENHRY, SYGVKD. The CDR3 DNA follows: TGTGCCATCAGGAGAGCGGGAGCTTACACCGGGGAGCTGTTTTTT. This gives the protein CAIRRAGAYTGELFF.

The table lists this clonotype with many counts. The chain has TRBV18 and TRBJ2-7, with 7 bases lining up with TRBD1. Germline assignment: CDR1 KGHSH and CDR2 LQKENI. Trimming at V came to 8 bases and at J to 3 bases, leaving 7 bases not matched to a gene. The CDR3 covers 13 residues. For the CDR3, the DNA is TGTGCCAGCACCCGGGACAGCGACTACGAGCAGTACTTC. Translated: CASTRDSDYEQYF.

This clonotype was observed at least ten times. The J gene is TRBJ2-1, the V gene TRBV5-4; D remains unclear. V was shortened by 1 base and J by 0 bases, with 8 bases between the two germline ends. Germline loops: CDR1 SGHNT, CDR2 YYREEE (reference sequence). The CDR3 runs to 15 residues. The CDR3 region has the DNA TGTGCCAGCAGCTTGTGGTCCGGCTCCTACAATGAGCAGTTCTTC. It is translated as CASSLWSGSYNEQFF.

This clonotype occurred a few times. J is TRBJ2-3 and V is TRBV11-3, with a possible D match to TRBD1 (5 bases). The V end lost 1 base, the J end lost 6 bases, and 8 bases lay between the germline ends. The germline V gene encodes CDR1 SGHNT and CDR2 YENEEA. This CDR3 contains 13 residues. The CDR3 sequence: CASSLGQGDTQYF. The CDR3, as DNA: TGTGCCAGCAGCTTAGGGCAGGGTGATACGCAGTATTTT.

This clonotype was counted many times. CDR3 sequence: CASSSGLPPDTQYF. DNA of the CDR3: TGTGCCAGCAGCTCTGGACTGCCCCCAGATACGCAGTATTTT. This chain links TRBV11-2 with TRBJ2-3; D perhaps matches TRBD2 (5 bases). Germline CDR1 and CDR2: SGHAT and FQNNGV. The CDR3 has 14 residues. V lost 4 bases and J lost 4, with 12 bases in between.

Points on this clonotype: Being one base from a much bigger clone, this may be a read error. The gene calls are TRBV2 and TRBJ2-1, with D hard to call. Germline lookup yields CDR1 SNHLY and CDR2 FYNNEI. The CDR3 contains 15 residues. The CDR3 coding sequence is TGTGCCAGCAGTGTTCTCGGAACCTCCTACAATGAGCAGTCCTTC. It is translated as CASSVLGTSYNEQSF.

This chain connects TRBV20-1 to TRBJ1-5; TRBD1 is a possible D gene (5 bases). Per the germline V gene, CDR1 is DFQATT and CDR2 is SNEGSKA (reference sequence). The CDR3 consists of 16 residues. V was pared by 6 bases and J by 0 bases, with 18 bases between. The CDR3, as DNA: TGCAGTGCCCAGCGGAGGGACCTCTATAGCAATCAGCCCCAGCATTTT. Protein: CSAQRRDLYSNQPQHF.

The sample holds a few counts of this clonotype. The rearrangement links TRBV29-1 to TRBJ2-3, with D possibly matching TRBD2 (5 bases). V lost 7 bases and J lost 2, with 13 bases in between. The CDR3 totals 13 residues. The germline V gene has CDR1 SQVTM and CDR2 ANQGSEA. Here the CDR3 reads CSASTRHTDTQYF. CDR3 nucleotides: TGCAGCGCCTCTACTAGACACACAGATACGCAGTATTTT.